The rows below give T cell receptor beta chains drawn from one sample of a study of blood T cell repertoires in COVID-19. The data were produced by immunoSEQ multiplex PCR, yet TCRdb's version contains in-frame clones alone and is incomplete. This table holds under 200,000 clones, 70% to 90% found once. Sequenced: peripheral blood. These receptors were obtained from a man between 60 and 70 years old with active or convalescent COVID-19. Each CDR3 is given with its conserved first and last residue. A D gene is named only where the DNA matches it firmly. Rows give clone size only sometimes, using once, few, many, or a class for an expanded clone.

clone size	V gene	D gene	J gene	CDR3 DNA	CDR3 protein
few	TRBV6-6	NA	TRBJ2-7	TGTGCCAGCAGTTACGGCCCCCCTAGCGAGCAGTACTTC	CASSYGPPSEQYF
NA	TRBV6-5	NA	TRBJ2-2	TGTGCCAGCAAAACGGAGGTAACCACCGGGGAGCTGTTTTTT	CASKTEVTTGELFF
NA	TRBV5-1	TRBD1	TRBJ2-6	TGCGCCAGCACCTCGGACACAGTAGGGGGCAAAACTTTC	CASTSDTVGGKTF
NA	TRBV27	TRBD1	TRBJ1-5	TGTGCCAGCAGGCAGACAGGGTTGTGGCAGCCCCAGCATTTT	CASRQTGLWQPQHF
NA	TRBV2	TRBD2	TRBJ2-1	TGTGCCATCGATACTAGCGGGACGGGCGAGCAGTTCTTC	CAIDTSGTGEQFF
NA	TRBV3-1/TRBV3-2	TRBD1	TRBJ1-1	TGTGCCAGCAGCCCGACAGGGGGCGGAAGGGACACTGAAGCTTTCTTT	CASSPTGGGRDTEAFF
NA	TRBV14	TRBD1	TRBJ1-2	TGTGCCAGCAGTCCAGGGGGCGGTGGCTACACCTTC	CASSPGGGGYTF
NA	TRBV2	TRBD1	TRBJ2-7	TGTGCCAGCACTTTGGGACAGGTACAATCCGAGCAGTACTTC	CASTLGQVQSEQYF
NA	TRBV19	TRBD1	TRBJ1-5	TGTGCCAGTAGTATAGGACAGGGGGGAGCCCAGCCCCAGCATTTT	CASSIGQGGAQPQHF
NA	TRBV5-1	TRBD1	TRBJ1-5	TGCGCCAGCAGCTTGGGGGGACAGGGGGATCAGCCCCAGCATTTT	CASSLGGQGDQPQHF
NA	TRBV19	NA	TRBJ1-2	TGTGCCAGTAACCACGGGATTCAGGATGGCTACACCTTC	CASNHGIQDGYTF
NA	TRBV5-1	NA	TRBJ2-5	TGCGCCAGCAGCTTGGAAGGGTCGGGGCAAGAGACCCAGTACTTC	CASSLEGSGQETQYF
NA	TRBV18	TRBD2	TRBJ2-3	TGTGCCAGCTCACCCGGACTAGTAGGTTACACGCAGTATTTT	CASSPGLVGYTQYF
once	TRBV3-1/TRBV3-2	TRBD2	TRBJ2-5	TGTGCCAGCAGCCTTTTAGCGGGGGGCTGGGAGACCCAGTACTTC	CASSLLAGGWETQYF
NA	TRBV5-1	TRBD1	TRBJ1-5	TGCGCCAGCAGCGTGCAGGGGGACGGACAGCCCCAGCATTTT	CASSVQGDGQPQHF
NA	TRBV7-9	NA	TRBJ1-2	TGTGCCAGCAGCTTACCAGAACTCCGACACGCCGGTGGCTATGGCTACACCTTC	CASSLPELRHAGGYGYTF
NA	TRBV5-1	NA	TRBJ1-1	TGCGCCAGCAGCGCGGAGGGGACCACTGAAGCTTTCTTT	CASSAEGTTEAFF
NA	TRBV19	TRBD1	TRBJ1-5	TGTGCCAGTAGTCCCCGGACAGGAGACCTCAATCAGCCCCAGCATTTT	CASSPRTGDLNQPQHF
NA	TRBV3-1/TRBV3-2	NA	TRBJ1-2	TGTGCCAGCAGCCACGCGGTGGGCTACACCTTC	CASSHAVGYTF
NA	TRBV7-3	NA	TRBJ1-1	TGTGCCAGCAGCTTACTTACAGACACTGAAGCTTTCTTT	CASSLLTDTEAFF
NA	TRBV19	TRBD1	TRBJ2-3	TGTGCCAGTAGTAGGGGGTTTGGACAGGGCGCAGATACGCAGTATTTT	CASSRGFGQGADTQYF
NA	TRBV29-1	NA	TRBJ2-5	TGCAGCGGGGGCCCTCAAGAGACCCAGTACTTC	CSGGPQETQYF
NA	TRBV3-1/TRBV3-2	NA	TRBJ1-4	TGTGCCAGCAGCCATAGGGGCAGGCGGATTGAAAAACTGTTTTTT	CASSHRGRRIEKLFF
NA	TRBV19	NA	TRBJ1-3	TGTGCCAGTAGCCTTAGTGGAAACACCATATATTTT	CASSLSGNTIYF
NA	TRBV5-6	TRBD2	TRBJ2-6	TGTGCCAGCAGGTATACTAGCGCTGGGGCCAACGTCCTGACTTTC	CASRYTSAGANVLTF
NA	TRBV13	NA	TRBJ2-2	TGTGCCAGCAGCTTAACAGTTAACACCGGGGAGCTGTTTTTT	CASSLTVNTGELFF
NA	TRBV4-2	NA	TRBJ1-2	TGTGCCAGCAGCCTTGGCTGGGGCTACACCTTC	CASSLGWGYTF
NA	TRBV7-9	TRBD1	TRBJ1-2	TGTGCCAGCACTGAGGGGGACAGAGCTAACTATGGCTACACCTTC	CASTEGDRANYGYTF
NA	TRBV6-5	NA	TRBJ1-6	TGTGCCAGCAGTTCGAGCTCCTATAATTCACCCCTCCACTTT	CASSSSSYNSPLHF
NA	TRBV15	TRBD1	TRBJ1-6	TGTGCCACCAGCAGGGACCGGGACAGGGGACCTTCACCCCTCCACTTT	CATSRDRDRGPSPLHF
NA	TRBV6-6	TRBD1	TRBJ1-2	TGTGCCAGCAGCTGGACAGGGCTGAATGGCTACACCTTC	CASSWTGLNGYTF
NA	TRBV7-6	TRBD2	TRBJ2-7	TGTGCCAGCAGCTTCGGGACTAGCGGGGATATCTACGAGCAGTACTTC	CASSFGTSGDIYEQYF
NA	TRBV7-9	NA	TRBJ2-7	TGTGCCAGCAGCTTATCCCCCGGTGACGGGACCTACGAGCAGTACTTC	CASSLSPGDGTYEQYF
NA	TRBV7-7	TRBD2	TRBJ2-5	TGTGCCAGCAGCAAGGGACTAGCGGGGCTTGAGACCCAGTACTTC	CASSKGLAGLETQYF
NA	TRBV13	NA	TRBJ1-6	TGTGCCAGCAGCCTCCAACAGGGTAACTTTAATTCACCCCTCCACTTT	CASSLQQGNFNSPLHF
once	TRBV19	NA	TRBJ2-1	TGTGCCAGTACCTACGGTGAGCAGTTCTTC	CASTYGEQFF
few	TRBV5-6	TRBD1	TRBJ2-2	TGTGCCAGCAGTCCCGGGACAGGGCTCGTCAGACTGTTTTTT	CASSPGTGLVRLFF
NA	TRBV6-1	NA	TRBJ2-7	TGTGCCAGCAGGGGCCCCTACGAGCAGTACTTC	CASRGPYEQYF
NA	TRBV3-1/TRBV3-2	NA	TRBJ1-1	TGTGCCAGCAAGTTTCAGGGTGACACTGAAGCTTTCTTT	CASKFQGDTEAFF